Following are 16 T cell receptor beta chains from one sample sequenced in a study of blood T cell repertoires in COVID-19. Profiling relied on immunoSEQ multiplex PCR, and the TCRdb table lists in-frame clones only, not all of them. This table has 490,000 or so clones, less than 90% appearing once. The material sequenced was PBMCs or T cells enriched from blood (not recorded which). Receptors were obtained from a woman aged 55 to 70 who had recovered from COVID-19.

This chain links TRBV15 with TRBJ1-2, with no clear D. This CDR3 has 15 amino acids. From germline, CDR1 is LNHNV and CDR2 YYDKDF (reference sequence). V gave up 0 bases and J gave up 8 bases, with 16 bases separating them. In DNA, the CDR3 is TGTGCCACCAGCAGAGAAGGCGGCCCCACCCGGGGCTACACCTTC. This gives the protein CATSREGGPTRGYTF.

This chain's CDR3 is CATSDLPSGNTGELFF. The CDR3 bases are TGTGCCACCAGTGATTTGCCTAGCGGGAACACCGGGGAGCTGTTTTTT. The chain combines TRBV24-1 with TRBJ2-2, with 7 nucleotides matching TRBD2. The junction had 1 base not matched to a gene; V was cut back by 0 bases and J by 1 base. The germline V gene encodes CDR1 KGHDR and CDR2 SFDVKD. The CDR3 consists of 16 residues.

This chain connects TRBV6-7 to TRBJ2-2; D gene uncertain. TRBV6-7 is designated an ORF whose function remains uncertain. Trimming pared 7 bases from V and 5 bases from J, leaving 17 bases between. CDR3 length equals 15 residues. CDR3 DNA: TGTGCCAGCATGTTCTTCCCCTCCGGGACCGGGGAGCTGTTTTTT. Encoded protein: CASMFFPSGTGELFF.

The rearrangement uses TRBV15 and TRBJ1-3, with D hard to call. Germline CDR1 LNHNV, CDR2 YYDKDF (reference sequence). V gave up 0 bases and J gave up 11 bases, with 17 bases separating them. The CDR3 totals 15 residues. Written as DNA, the CDR3 is TGTGCCACCAGCAGAGATCGGCAGGCTATACAAGCCATATATTTT. Its translation is CATSRDRQAIQAIYF. The whole variable domain, remainder taken from reference TRBV15 and TRBJ1-3, is DAMVIQNPRYQVTQFGKPVTLSCSQTLNHNVMYWYQQKSSQAPKLLFHYYDKDFNNEADTPDNFQSRRPNTSFCFLDIRSPGLGDTAMYLCATSRDRQAIQAIYFGEGSWLTVV.

This rearrangement joins TRBV21-1 to TRBJ1-5; TRBD1, the D gene given by the table, was not confirmed from the DNA. TRBV21-1 has pseudogene status. The CDR3 spans 18 residues. Here the CDR3 DNA reads TGTGCCAGCAGCAAACCACCTTCCGGGGACAGGGGTTGTCAGCCCCAGCATTTT. Protein sequence: CASSKPPSGDRGCQPQHF.

This clone was seen only once. The J gene is TRBJ2-7, the V gene TRBV6-5; possible D gene TRBD1, 5 bases. The germline gives CDR1 MNHEY, CDR2 SVGAGI. This CDR3 region has 14 residues. Deletions cut 5 bases from V and 4 bases from J, with 15 bases between. Here the CDR3 reads CASSQGTGTYEQYF. CDR3 DNA sequence: TGTGCCAGCAGTCAGGGAACGGGCACTTACGAGCAGTACTTC.

The rearrangement links TRBV2 to TRBJ1-3; no definite D call. Germline CDR1 SNHLY, CDR2 FYNNEI. V was clipped by 1 base and J by 7 bases, with 8 bases between them. The CDR3 is 13 amino acids. The CDR3 sequence: CASSEGGGNTIYF. The CDR3, as DNA: TGTGCCAGCAGTGAAGGCGGAGGGAACACCATATATTTT.

The CDR3: CASSLDRTAKNIQYF. The DNA for the CDR3 is TGTGCCAGCAGCTTAGACAGAACAGCCAAAAACATTCAGTACTTC. The chain couples TRBV11-2 to TRBJ2-4; D ambiguous. The CDR3 sequence is 15 residues long. The germline gives CDR1 SGHAT, CDR2 FQNNGV. Deletions cut 0 bases from V and 0 bases from J, with 6 bases between.

The chain carries TRBV18 and TRBJ1-1; 7 bases line up with TRBD1. Germline CDR1 and CDR2: KGHSH and LQKENI. Losses at the gene ends were 3 bases for V and 1 base for J; bases not matched to a gene: 5. This CDR3 has 15 amino acids. The CDR3: CASSPKNRGNTEAFF. The CDR3 DNA reads as TGTGCCAGCTCACCTAAGAACAGGGGGAACACTGAAGCTTTCTTT. The full variable domain, completed using reference TRBV18 and TRBJ1-1, is NAGVMQNPRHLVRRRGQEARLRCSPMKGHSHVYWYRQLPEEGLKFMVYLQKENIIDESGMPKERFSAEFPKEGPSILRIQQVVRGDSAAYFCASSPKNRGNTEAFFGQGTRLTVV.

The chain links TRBV9 to TRBJ2-2, with no clear D. The V end lost 4 bases, the J end lost 8 bases, and 9 bases lay between the germline ends. The CDR3 runs 12 residues. The germline V gene has CDR1 SGDLS and CDR2 YYNGEE. The CDR3 is CASSPQEGELFF. CDR3 sequence (DNA): TGTGCCAGCAGCCCCCAGGAAGGGGAGCTGTTTTTT.

The V and J genes are TRBV6-5 and TRBJ2-7, with D possibly matching TRBD1 (5 bases). There are 13 residues in the CDR3. Germline CDR1 MNHEY, CDR2 SVGAGI. V lost 10 bases, J lost 4 bases, and 17 bases lay in between. CDR3 in amino acids: CANDEDNLYEQYF. CDR3 nucleotides: TGTGCCAACGACGAGGACAATCTGTACGAGCAGTACTTC.

For the CDR3, the DNA is TGTGCCAGCAGTGAGTTAGCTAGCCTCGAGCAGTACGTC. Translation: CASSELASLEQYV. The chain couples TRBV2 to TRBJ2-7; TRBD2 is a possible D gene (5 bases). Trimming cost V 3 bases and J 6 bases, with 12 bases left between them. The germline gives CDR1 SNHLY, CDR2 FYNNEI. The CDR3 is made up of 13 amino acids.

The chain uses TRBV4-1 and TRBJ1-6; D not certain. There are 13 residues in the CDR3. Trimming removed 5 bases at V and 7 bases at J, with 9 bases between. Looked up from germline, CDR1 is MGHRA and CDR2 is YSYEKL. The CDR3 DNA reads as TGCGCCAGCAGCTCCCTCGGGAATTCACCCCTCCACTTT. This gives the protein CASSSLGNSPLHF.

The rearrangement uses TRBV5-1 and TRBJ2-5; 10 nucleotides agree with TRBD2. This CDR3 is built from 18 residues. Unmatched junction bases numbered 12, after V lost 2 bases and J lost 2 bases. CDR1 SGHRS and CDR2 YFSETQ come from the germline V gene. The CDR3 here is CASSFWRFSSGGQETQYF. In DNA form, the CDR3 reads TGCGCCAGCAGCTTTTGGAGATTTTCTAGCGGGGGTCAAGAGACCCAGTACTTC. Using reference TRBV5-1 and TRBJ2-5 for the parts outside the CDR3, the full variable domain is KAGVTQTPRYLIKTRGQQVTLSCSPISGHRSVSWYQQTPGQGLQFLFEYFSETQRNKGNFPGRFSGRQFSNSRSEMNVSTLELGDSALYLCASSFWRFSSGGQETQYFGPGTRLLVL.

The rearrangement links TRBV7-6 to TRBJ2-6; D might be TRBD1 (6 bases). Between the trimmed V and J ends, which lost 1 base and 2 bases, there was a span of 9 bases. The CDR3 runs 16 residues. Germline V CDR1 and CDR2: SGHVS, FNYEAQ. The CDR3: CASSLVAGAGANVLTF. CDR3 coding DNA: TGTGCCAGCAGCTTAGTCGCAGGGGCTGGGGCCAACGTCCTGACTTTC. The full variable domain, completed using reference TRBV7-6 and TRBJ2-6, is GAGVSQSPRYKVTKRGQDVALRCDPISGHVSLYWYRQALGQGPEFLTYFNYEAQQDKSGLPNDRFSAERPEGSISTLTIQRTEQRDSAMYRCASSLVAGAGANVLTFGAGSRLTVL.

As regards this clone: This CDR3 is also generated by other DNA sequences in the sample. This chain uses TRBV27 with TRBJ1-1; no clear D gene. CDR1 and CDR2 from the germline V gene are MNHEY and SMNVEV (reference sequence). This CDR3 comprises 13 residues. Trimming stripped 3 bases from V and 1 base from J, with 6 bases between. CDR3 coding DNA: TGTGCCAGCAGTTTTCGTCGGAACACTGAAGCTTTCTTT. Protein product: CASSFRRNTEAFF.